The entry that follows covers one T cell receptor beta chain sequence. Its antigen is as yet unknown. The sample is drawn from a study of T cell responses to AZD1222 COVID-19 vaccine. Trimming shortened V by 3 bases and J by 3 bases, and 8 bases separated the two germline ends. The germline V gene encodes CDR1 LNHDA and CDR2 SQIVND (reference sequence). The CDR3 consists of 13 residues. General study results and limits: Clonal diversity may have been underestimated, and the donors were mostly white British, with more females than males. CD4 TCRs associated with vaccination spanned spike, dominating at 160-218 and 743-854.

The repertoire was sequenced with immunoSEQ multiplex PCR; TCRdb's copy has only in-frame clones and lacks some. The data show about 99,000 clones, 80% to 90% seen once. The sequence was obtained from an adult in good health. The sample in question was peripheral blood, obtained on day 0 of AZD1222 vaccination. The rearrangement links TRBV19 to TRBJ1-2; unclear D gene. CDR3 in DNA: TGTGCCAGTAGTATGACGACGGACTATGGCTACACCTTC. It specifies CASSMTTDYGYTF.